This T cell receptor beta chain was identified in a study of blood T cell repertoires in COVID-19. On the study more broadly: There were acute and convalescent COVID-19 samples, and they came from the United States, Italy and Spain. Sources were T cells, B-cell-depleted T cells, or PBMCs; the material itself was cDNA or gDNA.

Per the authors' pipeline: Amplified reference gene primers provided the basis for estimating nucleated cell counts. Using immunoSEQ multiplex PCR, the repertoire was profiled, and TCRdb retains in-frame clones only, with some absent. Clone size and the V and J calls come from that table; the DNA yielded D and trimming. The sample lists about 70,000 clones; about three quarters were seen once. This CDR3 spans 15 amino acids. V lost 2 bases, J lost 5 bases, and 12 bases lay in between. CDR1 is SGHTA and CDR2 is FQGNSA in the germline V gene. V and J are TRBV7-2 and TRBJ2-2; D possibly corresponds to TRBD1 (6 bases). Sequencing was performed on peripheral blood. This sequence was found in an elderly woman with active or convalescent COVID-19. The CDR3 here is CASSLSTGSTGELFF. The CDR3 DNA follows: TGTGCCAGCAGCTTATCGACAGGTTCGACCGGGGAGCTGTTTTTT.